This TCR beta chain was profiled in a study of blood T cells in healthy people across ages. Next came a second PCR, run for roughly 7 to 12 cycles, which used a sample-barcoded 5' primer along with a J-beta primer mix. One entry per CDR3 protein results from TCRdb running MiXCR on the 5' RACE reads. This sample has 800,000 to 950,000 distinct CDR3 sequences, with roughly 52% found just once. This CDR3 is built from 16 residues. Trimming stripped 7 bases from V and 8 bases from J, with 24 bases between. Source material: blood. The V call is TRBV12-3 or TRBV12-4, the J call TRBJ2-1; possibly TRBD1 for D (6 bases). The TCR originated in a man aged 30-40 years in good health. The CDR3: CASTGSVSRDIDEQFF. The DNA of the CDR3 is TGTGCCAGCACCGGTTCGGTATCCAGGGACATAGATGAGCAGTTCTTC.